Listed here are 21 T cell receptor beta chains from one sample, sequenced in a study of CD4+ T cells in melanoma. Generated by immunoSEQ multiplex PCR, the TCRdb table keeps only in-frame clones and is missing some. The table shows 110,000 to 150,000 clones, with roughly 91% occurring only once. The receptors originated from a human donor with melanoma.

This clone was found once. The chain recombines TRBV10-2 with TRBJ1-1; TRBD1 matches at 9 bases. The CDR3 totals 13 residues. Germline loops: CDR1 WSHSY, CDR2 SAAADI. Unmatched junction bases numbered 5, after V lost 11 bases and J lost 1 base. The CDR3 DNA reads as TGCGCCTGTGGACAGGGGAAGAACACTGAAGCTTTCTTT. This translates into CACGQGKNTEAFF.

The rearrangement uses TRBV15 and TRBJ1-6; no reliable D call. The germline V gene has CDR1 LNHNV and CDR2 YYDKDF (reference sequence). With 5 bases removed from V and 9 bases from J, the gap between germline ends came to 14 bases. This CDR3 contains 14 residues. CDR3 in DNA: TGTGCCACCAGCCGTAGGGAGGAGGGTTCACCCCTCCACTTT. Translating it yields CATSRREEGSPLHF. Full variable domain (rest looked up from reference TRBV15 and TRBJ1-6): DAMVIQNPRYQVTQFGKPVTLSCSQTLNHNVMYWYQQKSSQAPKLLFHYYDKDFNNEADTPDNFQSRRPNTSFCFLDIRSPGLGDTAMYLCATSRREEGSPLHFGNGTRLTVT.

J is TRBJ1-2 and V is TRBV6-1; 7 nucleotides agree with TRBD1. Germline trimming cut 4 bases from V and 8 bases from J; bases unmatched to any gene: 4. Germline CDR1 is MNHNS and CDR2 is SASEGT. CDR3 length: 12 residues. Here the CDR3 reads CASSVQGNGYTF. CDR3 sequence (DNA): TGTGCCAGCAGTGTACAGGGGAACGGCTACACCTTC.

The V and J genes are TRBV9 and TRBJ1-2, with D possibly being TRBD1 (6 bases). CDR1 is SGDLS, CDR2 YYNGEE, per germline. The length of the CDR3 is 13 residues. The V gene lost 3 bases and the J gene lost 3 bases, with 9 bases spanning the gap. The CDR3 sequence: CASSAQGYYGYTF. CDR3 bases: TGTGCCAGCAGCGCCCAGGGGTACTATGGCTACACCTTC.

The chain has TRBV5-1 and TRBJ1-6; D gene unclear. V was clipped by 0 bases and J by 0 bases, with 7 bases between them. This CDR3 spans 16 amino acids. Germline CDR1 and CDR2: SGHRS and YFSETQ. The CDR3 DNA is TGCGCCAGCAGCTTGGACGGAAGCTCCTATAATTCACCCCTCCACTTT. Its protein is CASSLDGSSYNSPLHF.

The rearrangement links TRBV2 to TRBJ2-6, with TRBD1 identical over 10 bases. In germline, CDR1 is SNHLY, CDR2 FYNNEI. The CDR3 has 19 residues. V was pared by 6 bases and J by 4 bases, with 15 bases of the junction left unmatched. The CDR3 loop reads CASRPGQGTGTGGANVLTF. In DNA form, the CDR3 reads TGTGCCAGCAGGCCGGGACAGGGGACGGGGACCGGGGGGGCCAACGTCCTGACTTTC.

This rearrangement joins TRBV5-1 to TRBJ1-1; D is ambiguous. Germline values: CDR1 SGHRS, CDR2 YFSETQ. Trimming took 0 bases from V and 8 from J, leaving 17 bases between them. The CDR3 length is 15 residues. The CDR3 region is CASSLVPAKSSEAFF. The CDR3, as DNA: TGCGCCAGCAGCTTGGTGCCAGCGAAATCTTCCGAAGCTTTCTTT.

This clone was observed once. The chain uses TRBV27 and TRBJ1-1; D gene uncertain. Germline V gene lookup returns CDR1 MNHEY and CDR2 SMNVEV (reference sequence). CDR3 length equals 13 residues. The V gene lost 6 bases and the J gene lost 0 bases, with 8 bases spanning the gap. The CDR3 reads CASRGSMNTEAFF. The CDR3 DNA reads TGTGCCAGCAGGGGCTCTATGAACACTGAAGCTTTCTTT.

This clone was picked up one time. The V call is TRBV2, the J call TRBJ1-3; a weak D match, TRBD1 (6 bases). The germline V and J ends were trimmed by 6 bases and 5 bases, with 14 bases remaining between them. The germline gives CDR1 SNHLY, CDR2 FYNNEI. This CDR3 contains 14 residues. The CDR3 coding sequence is TGTGCCAGCAGCCACAGGGAAAGTAGAAACACCATATATTTT. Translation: CASSHRESRNTIYF.

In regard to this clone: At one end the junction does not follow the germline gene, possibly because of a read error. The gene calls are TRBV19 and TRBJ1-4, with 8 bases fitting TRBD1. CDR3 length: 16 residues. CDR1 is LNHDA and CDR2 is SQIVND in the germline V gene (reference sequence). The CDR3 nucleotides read TGTGCCAGTAGGATAGGGACAGGAGCAACTAATGAAAAACTGTTTTTT. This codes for CASRIGTGATNEKLFF.

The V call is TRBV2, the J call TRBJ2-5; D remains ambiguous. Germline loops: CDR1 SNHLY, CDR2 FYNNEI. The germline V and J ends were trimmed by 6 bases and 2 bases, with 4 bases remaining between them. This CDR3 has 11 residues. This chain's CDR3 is CASSPQETQYF. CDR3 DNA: TGTGCCAGCAGCCCACAAGAGACCCAGTACTTC.

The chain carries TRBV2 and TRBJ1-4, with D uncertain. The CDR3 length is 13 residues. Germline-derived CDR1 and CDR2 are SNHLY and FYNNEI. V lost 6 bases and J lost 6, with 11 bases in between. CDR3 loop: CASSPRLYEKLFF. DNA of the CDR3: TGTGCCAGCAGCCCCAGGCTTTATGAAAAACTGTTTTTT.

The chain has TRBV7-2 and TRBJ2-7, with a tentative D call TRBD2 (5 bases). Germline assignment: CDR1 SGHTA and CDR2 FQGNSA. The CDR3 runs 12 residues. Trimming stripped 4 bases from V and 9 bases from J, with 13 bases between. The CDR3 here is CASSSTPRVQYF. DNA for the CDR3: TGTGCCAGCAGCTCGACTCCGAGGGTGCAGTACTTC.

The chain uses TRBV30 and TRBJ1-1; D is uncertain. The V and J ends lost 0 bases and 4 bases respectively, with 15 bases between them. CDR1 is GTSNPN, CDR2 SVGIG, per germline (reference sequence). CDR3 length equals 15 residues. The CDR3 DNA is TGTGCCTGGAGTGTATACTCGAGTTACGGCACTGAAGCTTTCTTT. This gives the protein CAWSVYSSYGTEAFF.

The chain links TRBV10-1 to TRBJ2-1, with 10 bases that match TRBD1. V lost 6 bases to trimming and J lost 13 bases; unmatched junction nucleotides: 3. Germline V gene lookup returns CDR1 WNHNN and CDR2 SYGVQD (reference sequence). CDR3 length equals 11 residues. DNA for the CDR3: TGCGCCAGCAGAAGGGACAGGGGACAGTTCTTC. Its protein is CASRRDRGQFF.

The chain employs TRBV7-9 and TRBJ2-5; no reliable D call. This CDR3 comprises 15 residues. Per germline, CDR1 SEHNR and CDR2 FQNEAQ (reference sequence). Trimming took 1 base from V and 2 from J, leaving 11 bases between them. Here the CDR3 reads CASSLVQLIQETQYF. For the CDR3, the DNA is TGTGCCAGCAGCTTAGTCCAACTTATTCAAGAGACCCAGTACTTC.

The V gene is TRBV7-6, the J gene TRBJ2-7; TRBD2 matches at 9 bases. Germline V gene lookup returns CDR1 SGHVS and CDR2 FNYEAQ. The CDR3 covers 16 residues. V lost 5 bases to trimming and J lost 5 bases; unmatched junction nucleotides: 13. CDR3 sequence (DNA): TGTGCCAGCAGCCTACGGACAGCCGGCGGGGGGGACGAGCAGTACTTC. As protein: CASSLRTAGGGDEQYF.

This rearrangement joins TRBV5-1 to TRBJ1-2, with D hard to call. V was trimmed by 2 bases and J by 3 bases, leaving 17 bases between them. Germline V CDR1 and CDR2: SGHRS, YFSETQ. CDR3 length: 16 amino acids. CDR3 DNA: TGCGCCAGCAGCTTTGAAGGATTACCTCGGGACTATGGCTACACCTTC. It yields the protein CASSFEGLPRDYGYTF.

CDR3 protein: CASSPRAGISSYEQYF. CDR3 bases: TGTGCCAGCAGCCCTCGAGCGGGTATTAGTTCCTACGAGCAGTACTTC. The chain is built from TRBV5-6 and TRBJ2-7; D is possibly TRBD2 (6 bases). CDR1 SGHDT and CDR2 YYEEEE come from the germline V gene. The CDR3 totals 16 residues. Trimming pared 4 bases from V and 1 base from J, leaving 18 bases between. Full variable domain (remainder filled in from reference TRBV5-6 and TRBJ2-7): DAGVTQSPTHLIKTRGQQVTLRCSPKSGHDTVSWYQQALGQGPQFIFQYYEEEERQRGNFPDRFSGHQFPNYSSELNVNALLLGDSALYLCASSPRAGISSYEQYFGPGTRLTVT.

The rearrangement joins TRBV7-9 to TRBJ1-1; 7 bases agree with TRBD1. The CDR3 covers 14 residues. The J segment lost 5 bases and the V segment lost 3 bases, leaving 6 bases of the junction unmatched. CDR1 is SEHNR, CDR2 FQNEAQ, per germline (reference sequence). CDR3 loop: CASSFSEGATEAFF. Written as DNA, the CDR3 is TGTGCCAGCAGCTTTTCAGAGGGGGCAACTGAAGCTTTCTTT.

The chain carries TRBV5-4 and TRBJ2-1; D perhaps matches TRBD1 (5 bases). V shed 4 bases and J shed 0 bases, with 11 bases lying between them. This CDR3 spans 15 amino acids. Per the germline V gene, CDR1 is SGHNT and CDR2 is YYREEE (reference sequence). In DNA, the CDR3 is TGTGCCAGCAGCGGTGACAGCAGCTCCTACAATGAGCAGTTCTTC. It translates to CASSGDSSSYNEQFF.